The source of this T cell receptor beta chain is a study of shared clonotypes between healthy human individuals. This CDR3 is built from 16 residues. The V end lost 2 bases, the J end lost 16 bases, and 27 bases lay between the germline ends. Germline V CDR1 and CDR2: PRHDT, FYEKMQ (reference sequence). On this clone: The antigen remains unidentified.

Study results and caveats: Donors were few, which limited the genetic and exposure-history diversity represented. Sequencing of the sorted subsets was shown by rarefaction to be incomplete despite large depth.

A 200 ng quantity of DNA, roughly 29,000 T cell genomes, went into the sorted-subset replicate PCRs. Profiling relied on immunoSEQ multiplex PCR, and the TCRdb table lists in-frame clones only, not all of them. The data hold roughly 1,600,000 clones, with approximately 98.5% observed a single time. Material: naive CD4+ T cells sorted from blood. Subset described: CD45RA+ positively selected. The receptor was derived from a man under 40 in good health. This chain connects TRBV13 to TRBJ2-1; D may be TRBD2 (5 bases). CDR3 DNA sequence: TGTGCCAGCAGCTTATGGGTGAGTAGCGAATCAGTCGGCGCCTTCTTC. It codes for CASSLWVSSESVGAFF.